A selection of T cell receptor beta chains follows, all from one sample in a study of cytomegalovirus exposure and HLA in healthy donors. Clones were read by immunoSEQ multiplex PCR, and TCRdb kept only the in-frame ones, dropping some. The profile shows about 77,000 clones, 70% to 80% of them singletons. Sequenced: PBMCs. The receptors were gathered from a man aged 35 to 55 in good health and CMV-seronegative. Both conserved end residues are part of each CDR3. The order of the fields is clone size, J gene, V gene, CDR3 length, D gene, CDR3 DNA, CDR3 protein. The D gene is left open where the match is weak. Rows give clone size only sometimes, using once, few, many, or a class for an expanded clone.

.,TRBJ1-2,TRBV5-4,15,.,TGTGCCAGCAGACGCCAGGGGACCCAGGGCTATGGCTACACCTTC,CASRRQGTQGYGYTF
.,TRBJ2-7,TRBV18,16,TRBD2,TGTGCCAGCTCACCGGCTGGACTAGCGGTCTCCTACGAGCAGTACTTC,CASSPAGLAVSYEQYF
.,TRBJ1-4,TRBV5-1,13,.,TGCGCCAGCAGCTTGGGGCAGGGGGAAAAACTGTTTTTT,CASSLGQGEKLFF
.,TRBJ1-5,TRBV6-5,15,TRBD1,TGTGCCAGCAGTTACTCCACAGGGGGCGGGCAGCCCCAGCATTTT,CASSYSTGGGQPQHF
once,TRBJ2-3,TRBV5-6,16,.,TGTGCCAGCAGCCCCCTAAGACTTTCGAGCACAGATACGCAGTATTTT,CASSPLRLSSTDTQYF
.,TRBJ2-3,TRBV28,16,.,TGTGCCAGCAGTCCACCCACCGGACAGTCCACAGATACGCAGTATTTT,CASSPPTGQSTDTQYF
.,TRBJ1-5,TRBV10-3,16,.,TGTGCCATCAGTGAGGGGGGGTTTTATAGCGATCAGCCCCAGCATTTT,CAISEGGFYSDQPQHF
.,TRBJ1-5,TRBV27,15,TRBD1,TGTGCCAGCAGTTTAGAGGGGGCGCAAGGTCAGCCCCAGCATTTT,CASSLEGAQGQPQHF
.,TRBJ2-1,TRBV11-2,13,.,TGTGCCACTGAGCTAGCCTCCTACAATGAGCAGTTCTTC,CATELASYNEQFF
.,TRBJ1-1,TRBV28,12,.,TGTGCCAGCACAGTTCAAAACACTGAAGCTTTCTTT,CASTVQNTEAFF
few,TRBJ2-3,TRBV6-5,14,TRBD2,TGTGCCAGCACCGAGCGGGGGAGGGCAGATACGCAGTATTTT,CASTERGRADTQYF
.,TRBJ1-2,TRBV5-1,15,TRBD1,TGCGCCAGCAGCTTTTCCACCGACAGGGGCGGCGGCTACCCCTTC,CASSFSTDRGGGYPF
.,TRBJ2-7,TRBV15,14,.,TGTGCCACCAGCAGCCGACAGGCTATCTACGAGCAGTACTTC,CATSSRQAIYEQYF
.,TRBJ1-2,TRBV6-5,14,TRBD1,TGTGCCATCAAAACAGGGGGCCTATTCTATGGCTACACCTTC,CAIKTGGLFYGYTF
.,TRBJ1-6,TRBV4-2,15,TRBD1,TGTGCCAGCAGCCTCGGACAGGGAAAAAATTCACCCCTCCACTTT,CASSLGQGKNSPLHF
.,TRBJ1-5,TRBV6-5,14,.,TGTGCCAGCAGTTACGTCGGGGAAAATCAGCCCCAGCATTTT,CASSYVGENQPQHF
.,TRBJ2-3,TRBV6-5,15,TRBD1,TGTGCCAGCAGTTACCTGGGACAGAGCACAGATACGCAGTATTTT,CASSYLGQSTDTQYF
.,TRBJ1-5,TRBV2,14,TRBD1,TGTGCCAGCAGTGCCCTGGACAGGGGACAGCCCCAGCATTTT,CASSALDRGQPQHF
.,TRBJ2-7,TRBV6-1,14,.,TGTGCCAGCAGTGAATTGGTTACTTCGGGCGAGCAGTACTTC,CASSELVTSGEQYF
once,TRBJ2-3,TRBV7-3,16,TRBD1,TGTGCCAGCAGCCGTCGGTCAGGGGGCGTTCCAGATACGCAGTATTTT,CASSRRSGGVPDTQYF
.,TRBJ1-3,TRBV7-2,18,.,TGTGCCAGCAGCCCTGAGGTCGGGTCACTGAGCTCTGGAAACACCATATATTTT,CASSPEVGSLSSGNTIYF
.,TRBJ2-2,TRBV5-4,14,.,TGTGCCAGCAGATCGGACATGAACACCGGGGAGCTGTTTTTT,CASRSDMNTGELFF
.,TRBJ1-1,TRBV4-1,14,.,TGCGCCAGCAGAAAACAGGGTGGTTACACTGAAGCTTTCTTT,CASRKQGGYTEAFF
.,TRBJ2-5,TRBV29-1,16,TRBD2,TGCAGCGTTAGGACTAGCGGGGGGCTACTCTCCGGGACCCAGTACTTC,CSVRTSGGLLSGTQYF
.,TRBJ2-3,TRBV7-6,14,.,TGTGCCAGCAGCTCTGGGACATACACAGATACGCAGTATTTT,CASSSGTYTDTQYF
once,TRBJ1-4,TRBV30,13,TRBD1,TGTGCCTCTAACAGGGGATGGAGTGAAAAACTGTTTTTT,CASNRGWSEKLFF
few,TRBJ2-7,TRBV9,15,.,TGTGCCAGCAGCGTAGCTTGGGAGAGGTGGCACGAGCAGTACTTC,CASSVAWERWHEQYF
few,TRBJ1-1,TRBV19,13,.,TGTGCCAGTATATCCTTTCTGAACACTGAAGCTTTCTTT,CASISFLNTEAFF
.,TRBJ2-7,TRBV5-1,15,TRBD2,TGCGCCAGCAGCTTCTTGGGGGGGGGTACCTACGAGCAGTACTTC,CASSFLGGGTYEQYF
.,TRBJ2-4,TRBV2,15,TRBD2,TGTGCCAGCAGGACTAGCGGGCTCTACAAAAACATTCAGTACTTC,CASRTSGLYKNIQYF
.,TRBJ2-7,TRBV9,15,.,TGTGCCAGCAGCCGCCAGGGAAAGGGCTCCTACGAGCAGTACTTC,CASSRQGKGSYEQYF
.,TRBJ2-6,TRBV10-3,15,TRBD1,TGTGCCATCGGGGACAGGGCGTCTGGGGCCAACGTCCTGACTTTC,CAIGDRASGANVLTF
once,TRBJ1-3,TRBV7-2,16,TRBD1,TGTGCCAGCAGCACCTCCGGGACAGGGGTGTCATACACCATATATTTT,CASSTSGTGVSYTIYF
few,TRBJ2-1,TRBV30,17,.,TGTGCCTGGATTGACTCCCTGGTAGGCGCACAATACAATGAGCAGTTCTTC,CAWIDSLVGAQYNEQFF
.,TRBJ1-2,TRBV30,13,.,TGTGCATTTAGCGGGGGGGCTTGGTATGGCTACACCTTC,CAFSGGAWYGYTF
.,TRBJ1-2,TRBV25-1,12,.,TGTGCCAGCAGTGACAGGTGGCATGGCTACACCTTC,CASSDRWHGYTF
.,TRBJ2-1,TRBV7-2,15,TRBD2,TGTGCCAGCAGCTTAGAAGCGGGGGGCATGGATGAGCAGTTCTTC,CASSLEAGGMDEQFF
.,TRBJ1-2,TRBV14,12,TRBD1,TGTGCCAGCAGCCCGGACAGGGGCGGCTACACCTTC,CASSPDRGGYTF
.,TRBJ2-7,TRBV9,12,TRBD1,TGTGCCAGCAGCCCGACAGGGGGCGAGCAGTACTTC,CASSPTGGEQYF
.,TRBJ2-2,TRBV7-3,13,.,TGTGCCAGCAGCTCCATCAGGGACGGGGAGCTGTTTTTT,CASSSIRDGELFF
.,TRBJ2-1,TRBV19,13,.,TGTGCCAGTAAGCTACAGGCGGGGAATGAGCAGTTCTTC,CASKLQAGNEQFF
.,TRBJ2-1,TRBV4-3,14,.,TGCGCCAGCAGCCAAGATGAGAGGTACAATGAGCAGTTCTTC,CASSQDERYNEQFF
.,TRBJ1-2,TRBV29-1,11,TRBD1,TGCAGCGTGAGGACAGGGAGTGGCTACACCTTC,CSVRTGSGYTF
.,TRBJ2-7,TRBV5-1,14,.,TGCGCCAGCAGCTTGGAGATGGCAGAATACGAGCAGTACTTC,CASSLEMAEYEQYF